This T cell receptor beta chain derives from a study of technical replicates of blood from a few donors. V was pared by 3 bases and J by 3 bases, with 15 bases between. Germline CDR1 MNHNS, CDR2 SASEGT. CDR3 length: 16 residues. The protocol was immunoSEQ multiplex PCR, while the TCRdb copy is restricted to in-frame clones and leaves out a portion. The sample yields 65,000 to 80,000 clones, 96% seen once. The clonotype comes from a human donor in good health. Input material: T cells isolated from PBMCs. The chain combines TRBV6-1 with TRBJ2-1; perhaps TRBD2 as D (5 bases). The CDR3 spells CASSDILRAVYNEQFF. The CDR3 DNA sequence: TGTGCCAGCAGTGACATTTTGCGGGCGGTCTACAATGAGCAGTTCTTC.